This T cell receptor beta chain stems from a study of blood T cell repertoires in COVID-19. In the original processing: Amplification from reference gene primers served as the basis for estimated nucleated cell counts. Only in-frame clones appear in the TCRdb table, and some are missing; sequencing was by immunoSEQ multiplex PCR. That table gives V, J and clone size, and the DNA gave D and trimming. Of approximately 500,000 clones listed, around 90% are singletons. Per the germline V gene, CDR1 is SGHAT and CDR2 is FQNNGV. This CDR3 contains 17 residues. Trimming stripped 2 bases from V and 8 bases from J, with 21 bases between.

The chain couples TRBV11-2 to TRBJ2-2; D call uncertain. This receptor was obtained from a woman aged 45-65 years with COVID-19, enrolled during active disease. Input material: peripheral blood. CDR3 region: CASSLNSPLYTVGELFF. The CDR3 bases are TGTGCCAGCAGCTTAAATAGCCCGCTATACACGGTGGGGGAGCTGTTTTTT.